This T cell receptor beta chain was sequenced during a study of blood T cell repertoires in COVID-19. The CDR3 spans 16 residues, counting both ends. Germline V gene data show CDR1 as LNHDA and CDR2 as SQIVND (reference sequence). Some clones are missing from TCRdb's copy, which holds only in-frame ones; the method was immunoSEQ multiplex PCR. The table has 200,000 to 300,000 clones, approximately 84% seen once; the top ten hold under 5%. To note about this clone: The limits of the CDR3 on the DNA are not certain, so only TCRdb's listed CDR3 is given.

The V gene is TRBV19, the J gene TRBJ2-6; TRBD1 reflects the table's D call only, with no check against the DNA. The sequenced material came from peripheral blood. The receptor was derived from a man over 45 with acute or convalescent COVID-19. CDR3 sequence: CDFRGTGGDGANVLTF.